The TCR beta chain described here comes from a study of regulatory T cells in long-lasting Graves disease. Time point noted: newly diagnosed GD, antithyroid drugs for less than 3 months. Preparation of the TCR library used RNA extracted from PBMCs. With iRepertoire HTBI primers and Arm-PCR of CDR3 regions, TCR beta libraries were built. A single record per CDR3 protein comes from TCRdb applying MiXCR to the multiplex PCR reads. This sample has about 470,000 distinct CDR3 sequences, with around 14% found just once. This clonotype was counted a few times. The CDR3 is made up of 11 amino acids. Trimming removed 2 bases at V and 8 bases at J, with 9 bases between. From germline, CDR1 is DFQATT and CDR2 SNEGSKA (reference sequence). A further study also used this sample, focusing on T cells in Graves' hyperthyroidism and ophthalmopathy.

The V gene is TRBV20-1, the J gene TRBJ1-2; no firm D call. The sequencing used peripheral blood mononuclear cells (PBMCs), collected at new diagnosis, from a patient treated with antithyroid drugs. The sequence came from a woman in her 30s with Graves disease. The CDR3 DNA reads TGCAGTGCTAGACCCCCCAGGGGCTACACCTTC. Translated: CSARPPRGYTF.